The clone carrying this T cell receptor beta chain has ten or more counts. Antigen: not known. According to the study, genomic DNA was the template for TCR beta VDJ and CDR3 profiling. TCRdb re-called the reads with MiXCR, one entry per CDR3 protein. The sample shows around 430,000 distinct CDR3 sequences, around 30% of them seen only once. The germline CDR1 and CDR2 sequences are SNHLY and FYNNEI. The CDR3 totals 13 residues. The ends were cut back, 6 bases at V and 0 bases at J, with 9 bases in the middle. This specimen comes from a study of CD8+CD57+ T cells in acquired aplastic anemia. On the study more broadly: An average of 3.2 ug of DNA was obtained from sorted CD4+ and CD8+ cells. Findings and caveats of the study: It was found that more than 25 CD8+ CDR3 sequences were shared between patients and controls.

Selection for sequencing was limited to patients who had shown CD8+CD57+ cell expansion by flow cytometry. This sequence joins TRBV2 and TRBJ2-7; no clear D gene. Source material: sorted CD4+, CD8+, or CD8+CD57+ T cells (not recorded which) from PBMCs. This clonotype was sampled from a human donor with aplastic anemia. This CDR3 is CASRMTGSYEQYF. CDR3 DNA sequence: TGTGCCAGCAGAATGACGGGCTCCTACGAGCAGTACTTC.